This T cell receptor beta chain was documented in a study of cytomegalovirus exposure and HLA in healthy donors. Comments on this clone: The antigen remains unidentified.

Overall study results and limits: TCR beta chain V- and J-gene trimming was linked, in a later analysis, to a missense variant in DCLRE1C. What TCR beta sequences reportedly achieved was accurate prediction of HLA-A and HLA-B alleles in most subjects. A later examination showed that TCR association rates differed by HLA locus, with DRB1 most and HLA-C fewest.

Vbeta (60) and Jbeta (13) primers were used in the PCR. Source study methods: In a later analysis, roughly 10 million of approximately 86 million unique beta chains occurred in at least two donors. Generated by immunoSEQ multiplex PCR, the TCRdb table keeps only in-frame clones and is missing some. Clonal size and the V and J genes are those of that table, whereas D and trimming came from the DNA. The data contain 100,000 to 150,000 clones, roughly 76% of them seen just once; the ten biggest clones take up around 3.3%. Sample: PBMCs. This TCR derives from a woman between 45 and 60 years old in good health and CMV-seronegative.

The CDR3 DNA reads TGTGCCAGCAGCTTACTGGGGGGCTCCTACAATGAGCAGTTCTTC. It is translated as CASSLLGGSYNEQFF. The chain employs TRBV7-7 and TRBJ2-1; D is possibly TRBD2 (6 bases). Germline V gene lookup returns CDR1 SSHAT and CDR2 FNYEAQ (reference sequence). This CDR3 region has 15 residues. V was pared by 2 bases and J by 0 bases, with 8 bases between. Based on the CDR3 plus reference TRBV7-7 and TRBJ2-1, the full variable domain is GAGVSQSPRYKVTKRGQDVTLRCDPISSHATLYWYQQALGQGPEFLTYFNYEAQPDKSGLPSDRFSAERPEGSISTLTIQRTEQRDSAMYRCASSLLGGSYNEQFFGPGTRLTVL.